The sequence of this T cell receptor beta chain was determined in a study of shared clonotypes between healthy human individuals. Study conclusions and caveats: Only blood was sampled, and tissue TCR repertoires likely differ from blood ones. Generally, naive subsets came out with larger estimated richness than memory subsets. Rarefaction showed that sequencing of sorted subsets was incomplete (despite large depth). When compared with the clonotypes that were shared by all four sorted-subset donors, the non-shared clonotypes turned out to have lower generation probabilities.

Naive CD8 cells lacked CD45RO, underwent positive selection for CCR7 and left out terminally differentiated effector memory CD45RA+ cells. Trimming removed 2 bases from V and 1 base from J, with 11 bases in between. This CDR3 is built from 15 residues. Germline lookup yields CDR1 MDHEN and CDR2 SYDVKM. Only in-frame clones appear in the TCRdb table, and some are missing; sequencing was by immunoSEQ multiplex PCR. This sample has some 1,900,000 clones, with just under 95% found just once. In regard to this clone: Antigen: not known. The same CDR3 can be traced to other DNA sequences in this sample.

Sequencing input: naive CD8+ T cells sorted from blood. This chain connects TRBV28 to TRBJ2-5; a possible D gene is TRBD2 (5 bases). This receptor was taken from a man in his late teens or twenties in good health. The CDR3 DNA is TGTGCCAGCAGTTTAGGGAGACTGGTCCAAGAGACCCAGTACTTC. Protein product: CASSLGRLVQETQYF.